This passage covers 10 T cell receptor beta chains from one sample sequenced in a study of T cell changes during pregnancy in multiple sclerosis (dated by TCRdb to the late 2010s). Library preparation employed the immunoSEQ multiplex PCR assay. TCRdb retrieved this table from immuneACCESS and kept in-frame rearrangements only. Not all clones are present; in checked studies, unresolved V genes account for under half, and no reason is known for the remainder. The table for this sample lists under 55,000 clones; around 90% of them were counted only once. Around 9.6% of the sample is held by the ten biggest clonotypes. The input for sequencing was CD8+ T cells from peripheral blood mononuclear cells, taken after pregnancy. Source of these receptors: a female donor with multiple sclerosis, enrolled in a pregnancy study.

The gene calls are TRBV6-1 and TRBJ2-3, with D perhaps TRBD1 (6 bases). This CDR3 has 15 amino acids. From germline, CDR1 is MNHNS and CDR2 SASEGT. Here the CDR3 reads CAGKGGGQFTDTQYF. CDR3 DNA: TGTGCGGGGAAGGGCGGCGGACAGTTCACAGATACGCAGTATTTT.

This chain connects TRBV9 to TRBJ2-3; TRBD2 might be the D (6 bases). Germline-derived CDR1 and CDR2 are SGDLS and YYNGEE. V was trimmed by 4 bases and J by 0 bases, leaving 12 bases between them. There are 15 residues in the CDR3. CDR3 coding DNA: TGTGCCAGCAGCCGTAGCGGAGCTAGCACAGATACGCAGTATTTT. Its translation is CASSRSGASTDTQYF.

For the CDR3, the DNA is TGTGCCAGCAGCTGGGGTGCTAGCCTCACAGATACGCAGTATTTT. It yields the protein CASSWGASLTDTQYF. This chain links TRBV7-2 with TRBJ2-3; tentative D call: TRBD2 (5 bases). Germline CDR1 is SGHTA and CDR2 is FQGNSA. The CDR3 length is 15 residues. Trimming stripped 4 bases from V and 2 bases from J, with 13 bases between.

V gene TRBV9 combines with J gene TRBJ2-7; 11 nucleotides match TRBD2. Germline values: CDR1 SGDLS, CDR2 YYNGEE. The CDR3 loop spans 16 amino acids. Trimming cost V 2 bases and J 6 bases; bases outside gene matches: 10. CDR3 region: CASSVLAGGPSGEQYF. The CDR3 region has the DNA TGTGCCAGCAGCGTTCTAGCGGGGGGCCCCTCGGGCGAGCAGTACTTC.

The chain joins TRBV7-9 to TRBJ2-5; 7 bases line up with TRBD1. Trimming at V came to 5 bases and at J to 9 bases, leaving 9 bases not matched to a gene. In germline, CDR1 is SEHNR, CDR2 FQNEAQ (reference sequence). The CDR3 sequence is 13 residues long. DNA for the CDR3: TGTGCCAGCAGCCAGGGACAGTCGCGGGCCCAGTACTTC. This sequence encodes CASSQGQSRAQYF.

The chain uses TRBV7-8 and TRBJ2-5; TRBD2 matches at 15 bases. V lost 5 bases, J lost 0 bases, and 4 bases stayed unmatched. The CDR3 sequence is 17 residues long. Germline CDR1 is SGHVS and CDR2 is FQNEAQ. The CDR3 loop reads CASSPGLAGGNQETQYF. The CDR3 nucleotides are TGTGCCAGCAGCCCGGGACTAGCGGGGGGTAACCAAGAGACCCAGTACTTC.

V and J are TRBV5-4 and TRBJ1-2, with D tentatively TRBD1 (6 bases). Between the trimmed V and J ends, which lost 0 bases and 3 bases, there was a span of 9 bases. Germline CDR1 reads SGHNT; CDR2 reads YYREEE (reference sequence). There are 14 residues in the CDR3. CDR3 region: CASSLGQGYYGYTF. CDR3 DNA: TGTGCCAGCAGCTTGGGCCAGGGGTACTATGGCTACACCTTC. Full variable domain (rest looked up from reference TRBV5-4 and TRBJ1-2): ETGVTQSPTHLIKTRGQQVTLRCSSQSGHNTVSWYQQALGQGPQFIFQYYREEENGRGNFPPRFSGLQFPNYSSELNVNALELDDSALYLCASSLGQGYYGYTFGSGTRLTVV.

The rearrangement uses TRBV13 and TRBJ2-1; D is possibly TRBD2 (6 bases). With 0 bases removed from V and 6 bases from J, the gap between germline ends came to 12 bases. The germline V gene has CDR1 PRHDT and CDR2 FYEKMQ (reference sequence). This CDR3 has 15 residues. The CDR3 loop reads CASSLGGGRFNEQFF. The CDR3 DNA reads as TGTGCCAGCAGCTTAGGCGGGGGACGGTTCAATGAGCAGTTCTTC.

This clone appeared a single time. The chain joins TRBV6-1 to TRBJ2-1; TRBD2 matches 9 bases. V was clipped by 11 bases and J by 7 bases; unmatched bases: 9. CDR3 length equals 13 residues. Germline V gene lookup returns CDR1 MNHNS and CDR2 SASEGT. The CDR3, as DNA: TGTGCCGCGTGGCGGGGGGGCAGGAATGAGCAGTTCTTC. Translated: CAAWRGGRNEQFF.

The gene calls are TRBV9 and TRBJ2-3, with TRBD2 as a possible D gene (5 bases). The CDR3 loop spans 15 amino acids. Trimming left V 0 bases short and J 6 bases short, with 14 bases between. Germline V lookup: CDR1 SGDLS, CDR2 YYNGEE. The CDR3 DNA follows: TGTGCCAGCAGCGTAGTAAGAGGGCACTCTGATACGCAGTATTTT. Translation gives CASSVVRGHSDTQYF.